The next 26 T cell receptor beta chains were all read from a single sample in a study of cytomegalovirus exposure and HLA in healthy donors. Primers included in the PCR were 60 Vbeta and 13 Jbeta primers. Method: immunoSEQ multiplex PCR; TCRdb's copy keeps in-frame clones and lacks some. The table includes 250,000 to 350,000 clones, about 75% detected once. Sequenced: PBMCs. The receptors were gathered from a female donor in good health and CMV-seronegative.

V and J are TRBV4-2 and TRBJ2-5; 7 nucleotides match TRBD2. The CDR3 covers 16 residues. Per germline, CDR1 LGHNA and CDR2 YNFKEQ. V lost 0 bases and J lost 5; bases outside the gene matches: 9. CDR3 residues: CASSQEGGSRLETQYF. Here the CDR3 DNA reads TGTGCCAGCAGCCAAGAGGGCGGGAGTCGACTCGAGACCCAGTACTTC.

This clone was counted between two and nine times. The V and J genes are TRBV12-2 and TRBJ2-5; the D call of TRBD1 is as the table states it, not checked on the DNA. The J call may be faulty, since TRBJ2-7 better matches the DNA end. TRBV12-2 is described as a pseudogene. This CDR3 spans 17 amino acids. Here the CDR3 DNA reads TGTGCAAGTCGCTTAGAAGGGCTGGACAGGGTTAAGGACGAGCAGTACTTC. Its protein product is CASRLEGLDRVKDEQYF.

The chain joins TRBV18 to TRBJ2-3, with D tentatively TRBD1 (5 bases). The CDR3 contains 15 residues. V was clipped by 2 bases and J by 4 bases, with 13 bases between them. Germline CDR1 KGHSH, CDR2 LQKENI. CDR3 sequence reads: CASSPGSQGADTQYF. In DNA form, the CDR3 reads TGTGCCAGCTCACCAGGAAGTCAGGGTGCAGATACGCAGTATTTT.

Concerning this clone: Sequence at one end of the junction differs from germline and may be a read error. Other nucleotide sequences from this sample produce the same CDR3. J is TRBJ1-1 and V is TRBV18; D may be TRBD1 (6 bases). The germline V gene encodes CDR1 KGHSH and CDR2 LQKENI. CDR3 length equals 13 residues. The CDR3 bases are TGTGCCAGCTCTCCAGACAGGTCCACTGAAGCTTTCTTC. Amino acids: CASSPDRSTEAFF.

This clone was seen just once. The chain recombines TRBV7-6 with TRBJ2-1; possibly TRBD1 for D (6 bases). Trimming cost V 5 bases and J 4 bases, with 9 bases left between them. The CDR3 spans 13 residues. Per the germline V gene, CDR1 is SGHVS and CDR2 is FNYEAQ. CDR3 nucleotide sequence: TGTGCCAGCAGCAAGGGGGATTACAATGAGCAGTTCTTC. The encoded protein is CASSKGDYNEQFF.

V is TRBV4-1 and J is TRBJ2-4; weak D call: TRBD1 (6 bases). The V gene's germline CDR1 is MGHRA and CDR2 YSYEKL. The CDR3 has 20 amino acids. The germline V and J ends were trimmed by 4 bases and 0 bases, with 25 bases remaining between them. The CDR3 DNA follows: TGCGCCAGCAGCCCCGGACAGAGTAACTCACTGATTGCAGCCAAAAACATTCAGTACTTC. This translates into CASSPGQSNSLIAAKNIQYF.

This clone has more than one count but fewer than ten. The chain employs TRBV30 and TRBJ2-1, with 9 bases that match TRBD2. Losses at the gene ends were 4 bases for V and 7 bases for J; bases not matched to a gene: 8. The CDR3 loop spans 14 amino acids. Germline V gives CDR1 GTSNPN, CDR2 SVGIG (reference sequence). The CDR3 reads CAWIKAGGGNEQFF. The CDR3 region has the DNA TGTGCCTGGATAAAAGCGGGAGGTGGGAATGAGCAGTTCTTC.

This clone has only one observation. This sequence joins TRBV6-1 and TRBJ1-5; D perhaps matches TRBD1 (5 bases). Trimming left V 7 bases short and J 2 bases short, with 9 bases between. Per germline, CDR1 MNHNS and CDR2 SASEGT. The CDR3 covers 13 residues. This CDR3 reads CASNLQGNQPQHF. The DNA of the CDR3 is TGTGCCAGCAACTTACAGGGCAATCAGCCCCAGCATTTT.

The rearrangement links TRBV27 to TRBJ1-3, with TRBD1 matching 7 bases. Germline loops: CDR1 MNHEY, CDR2 SMNVEV (reference sequence). This CDR3 has 12 residues. Trimming removed 6 bases from V and 7 bases from J; junction bases left unmatched: 3. The DNA of the CDR3 is TGTGCCAGCAGGGGACAGTGGAACACCATATATTTT. Translating it yields CASRGQWNTIYF.

The chain links TRBV2 to TRBJ2-5; TRBD2 agrees at 10 bases. The trim removed 3 bases at V and 7 bases at J, leaving 8 bases unmatched. The CDR3 totals 15 residues. Germline V gives CDR1 SNHLY, CDR2 FYNNEI. The CDR3 coding sequence is TGTGCCAGCAGTGATTCTAGCGGGAGAGGAGGGACCCAGTACTTC. This gives the protein CASSDSSGRGGTQYF.

In its sample, this clone was seen a few times. J is TRBJ2-7 and V is TRBV21-1; TRBD1 is taken as the D call from the table, unchecked against the DNA. TRBV21-1 is marked as a pseudogene. The CDR3 is 10 amino acids. The CDR3 loop reads CASTSNEQYF. The CDR3 nucleotides read TGTGCCAGCACATCAAACGAGCAGTACTTC.

The gene calls are TRBV5-1 and TRBJ2-1; 12 bases fit TRBD2. Per the germline V gene, CDR1 is SGHRS and CDR2 is YFSETQ. The V segment lost 1 base and the J segment 8 bases; nucleotides outside the gene matches: 10. CDR3 length: 17 residues. CDR3 protein: CASSLWPSGRADHEQFF. As DNA, the CDR3 is TGCGCCAGCAGCTTGTGGCCTAGCGGGAGGGCGGATCATGAGCAGTTCTTC.

This chain uses TRBV11-2 with TRBJ2-1; D remains unclear. The CDR3 consists of 14 residues. Germline CDR1 and CDR2: SGHAT and FQNNGV. Trimming removed 1 base at V and 6 bases at J, with 10 bases between. DNA for the CDR3: TGTGCCAGCAGCTTAGGCCTATCTGTCAATGAGCAGTTCTTC. This codes for CASSLGLSVNEQFF.

This rearrangement joins TRBV11-2 to TRBJ2-7; 9 positions match TRBD2. The CDR3 length is 19 residues. V lost 1 base and J lost 3; bases outside the gene matches: 16. Germline V gene sequence: CDR1 SGHAT, CDR2 FQNNGV. This chain's CDR3 is CASSLAFLAGGVGLYEQYF. CDR3 coding DNA: TGTGCCAGCAGCTTAGCCTTCTTGGCGGGAGGGGTAGGTCTCTACGAGCAGTACTTC. Full variable domain (rest looked up from reference TRBV11-2 and TRBJ2-7): EAGVAQSPRYKIIEKRQSVAFWCNPISGHATLYWYQQILGQGPKLLIQFQNNGVVDDSQLPKDRFSAERLKGVDSTLKIQPAKLEDSAVYLCASSLAFLAGGVGLYEQYFGPGTRLTVT.

V is TRBV6-4 and J is TRBJ2-4, with D uncertain. Trimming stripped 3 bases from V and 5 bases from J, with 8 bases between. The CDR3 is made up of 13 amino acids. Germline CDR1 is MRHNA and CDR2 is SNTAGT. CDR3 in amino acids: CASSEGAQNIQYF. The DNA for the CDR3 is TGTGCCAGCAGTGAAGGAGCGCAAAACATTCAGTACTTC.

This clone was seen a single time. The chain joins TRBV5-1 to TRBJ2-3; 8 bases align to TRBD2. CDR3 size: 16 residues. Germline-derived CDR1 and CDR2 are SGHRS and YFSETQ. Germline trimming cut 0 bases from V and 0 bases from J; bases unmatched to any gene: 3. The CDR3 loop is CASSLELAASTDTQYF. The CDR3 bases are TGCGCCAGCAGCTTGGAACTAGCGGCTAGCACAGATACGCAGTATTTT.

The rearrangement uses TRBV11-2 and TRBJ2-7; tentative D call: TRBD2 (6 bases). The V gene's germline CDR1 is SGHAT and CDR2 FQNNGV. V was cut by 4 bases and J by 12 bases, with 13 bases left in between. The CDR3 spans 11 residues. This CDR3 is CASSSRERPYF. The CDR3, as DNA: TGTGCCAGCAGCTCTCGGGAGCGTCCGTACTTC.

This chain joins TRBV27 and TRBJ2-7; the D gene is possibly TRBD2 (5 bases). The germline V gene has CDR1 MNHEY and CDR2 SMNVEV (reference sequence). The CDR3 loop spans 15 amino acids. Trimming cost V 2 bases and J 3 bases, with 14 bases left between them. The CDR3 nucleotides are TGTGCCAGCAGTTTAGCGCTAGCACCCCTCTACGAGCAGTACTTC. This codes for CASSLALAPLYEQYF.

This clone showed up just a few times. The rearrangement uses TRBV9 and TRBJ1-1; 7 bases are shared with TRBD1. V lost 2 bases and J lost 3; bases outside the gene matches: 4. Germline CDR1 SGDLS, CDR2 YYNGEE. The CDR3 is 14 amino acids. In DNA form, the CDR3 reads TGTGCCAGCAGCGTCGGCGGGACAGACACTGAAGCTTTCTTT. Protein sequence: CASSVGGTDTEAFF.

J is TRBJ2-1 and V is TRBV5-1; TRBD2 is a possible D gene (6 bases). Germline CDR1 is SGHRS and CDR2 is YFSETQ. Trimming cost V 2 bases and J 9 bases, with 12 bases left between them. CDR3 size: 13 residues. CDR3 in amino acids: CASSLDWRGEQFF. The CDR3 nucleotides are TGCGCCAGCAGCTTAGATTGGCGGGGTGAGCAGTTCTTC.

The chain is built from TRBV30 and TRBJ2-7; TRBD1 agrees at 7 bases. Germline V CDR1 and CDR2: GTSNPN, SVGIG (reference sequence). With 1 base clipped from V and 4 bases from J, the junction kept 1 base outside the gene matches. The CDR3 is 12 amino acids. In DNA, the CDR3 is TGTGCCTGGAGTGACAGGGGTTACGAGCAGTACTTC. This sequence encodes CAWSDRGYEQYF.

This clone has only a few counts. The chain recombines TRBV19 with TRBJ2-3, with 9 bases lining up with TRBD2. Germline V gene sequence: CDR1 LNHDA, CDR2 SQIVND (reference sequence). CDR3 size: 16 residues. Trimming took 7 bases from V and 5 from J; bases not matched to a gene: 13. The CDR3 DNA follows: TGTGCCAGTACCTCAGGACTAGCGCCCCCCGAAGATACGCAGTATTTT. Protein: CASTSGLAPPEDTQYF.

The chain has TRBV5-6 and TRBJ1-2; TRBD1 matches 8 bases. The CDR3 sequence is 13 residues long. The trim removed 4 bases at V and 4 bases at J, leaving 3 bases unmatched. Germline V gene sequence: CDR1 SGHDT, CDR2 YYEEEE. The CDR3 loop is CASSRQGLYGYTF. The CDR3 bases are TGTGCCAGCAGCCGACAGGGGCTCTATGGCTACACCTTC. Combining the CDR3 with reference TRBV5-6 and TRBJ1-2 gives the whole variable domain DAGVTQSPTHLIKTRGQQVTLRCSPKSGHDTVSWYQQALGQGPQFIFQYYEEEERQRGNFPDRFSGHQFPNYSSELNVNALLLGDSALYLCASSRQGLYGYTFGSGTRLTVV.

The gene calls are TRBV30 and TRBJ1-5; D may be TRBD1 (5 bases). Looked up from germline, CDR1 is GTSNPN and CDR2 is SVGIG (reference sequence). V was clipped by 5 bases and J by 0 bases, with 11 bases between them. This CDR3 is built from 14 residues. DNA of the CDR3: TGTGCCTGGTCTACAGGATATAGCAATCAGCCCCAGCATTTT. Translation gives CAWSTGYSNQPQHF.

The J gene is TRBJ1-1, the V gene TRBV14; D not resolved. Trimming removed 1 base at V and 4 bases at J, with 10 bases between. The CDR3 has 14 amino acids. CDR1 and CDR2 from the germline V gene are SGHDN and FVKESK. As DNA, the CDR3 is TGTGCCAGCAGCCAAGGGGCCTTGATCACTGAAGCTTTCTTT. Amino acid sequence: CASSQGALITEAFF.

Only one count was recorded for this clone. The chain recombines TRBV29-1 with TRBJ1-1; D uncertain. Trimming stripped 5 bases from V and 1 base from J, with 11 bases between. This CDR3 is built from 13 residues. The germline V gene encodes CDR1 SQVTM and CDR2 ANQGSEA. The CDR3 reads CSVYPWQNTEAFF. CDR3 coding DNA: TGCAGCGTTTACCCTTGGCAGAACACTGAAGCTTTCTTT.